This T cell receptor (beta chain) was recovered during a study of shared clonotypes between healthy human individuals. Sequenced by immunoSEQ multiplex PCR; TCRdb stores in-frame clones only, minus some. The repertoire consists of just under 350,000 clones, with less than 85% occurring once and the leading ten covering 10%. The clonotype was recovered from a man aged 30-40 years in good health. The sequenced material came from memory CD4+ T cells sorted from blood. Subset described: CD45RA-negative fraction.

CDR3 residues: CASSSPGSGGQETQYF. CDR3 nucleotide sequence: TGTGCCAGCAGCTCCCCGGGTAGCGGGGGCCAAGAGACCCAGTACTTC. This rearrangement joins TRBV7-2 to TRBJ2-5, with 9 positions matching TRBD2. After removal of 4 bases from V and 1 base from J, the junction contained 7 bases not matched to a gene. The germline V gene has CDR1 SGHTA and CDR2 FQGNSA. This CDR3 contains 16 residues.